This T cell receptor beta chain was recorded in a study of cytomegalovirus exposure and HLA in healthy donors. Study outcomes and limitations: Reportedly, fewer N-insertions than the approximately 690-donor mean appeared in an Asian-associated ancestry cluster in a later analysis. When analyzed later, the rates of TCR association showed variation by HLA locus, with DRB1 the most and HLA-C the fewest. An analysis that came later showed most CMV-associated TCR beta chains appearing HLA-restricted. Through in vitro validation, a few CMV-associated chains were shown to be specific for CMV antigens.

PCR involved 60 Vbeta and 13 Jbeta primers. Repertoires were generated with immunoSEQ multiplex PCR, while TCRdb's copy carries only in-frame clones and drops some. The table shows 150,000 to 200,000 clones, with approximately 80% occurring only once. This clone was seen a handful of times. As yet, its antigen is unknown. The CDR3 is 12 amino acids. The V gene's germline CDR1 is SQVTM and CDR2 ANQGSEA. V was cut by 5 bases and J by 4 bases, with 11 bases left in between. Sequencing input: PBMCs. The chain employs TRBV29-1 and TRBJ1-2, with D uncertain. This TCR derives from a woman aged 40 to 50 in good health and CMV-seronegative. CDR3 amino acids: CSVPTSVYGYTF. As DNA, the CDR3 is TGCAGCGTTCCCACCTCAGTCTATGGCTACACCTTC. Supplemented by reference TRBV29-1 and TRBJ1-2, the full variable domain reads SAVISQKPSRDICQRGTSLTIQCQVDSQVTMMFWYRQQPGQSLTLIATANQGSEATYESGFVIDKFPISRPNLTFSTLTVSNMSPEDSSIYLCSVPTSVYGYTFGSGTRLTVV.